Presented here are 25 T cell receptor beta chains from one specimen sequenced in a study of CD8+CD57+ T cells in acquired aplastic anemia. Profiling of TCR beta VDJ combinations and CDR3 sequences used genomic DNA as template. TCRdb called the reads again in MiXCR, with one record for every CDR3 protein. The repertoire holds 250,000 to 300,000 distinct CDR3 sequences, approximately 57% seen once, with less than 10% in the top ten. The material sequenced was sorted CD4+, CD8+, or CD8+CD57+ T cells (not recorded which) from PBMCs. Receptor source: a human donor with severe aplastic anemia or a healthy control (not recorded which).

This clonotype was seen many times. The rearrangement links TRBV19 to TRBJ1-1, with TRBD1 as a possible D gene (5 bases). This CDR3 comprises 17 residues. Looked up from germline, CDR1 is LNHDA and CDR2 is SQIVND (reference sequence). With 6 bases removed from V and 3 bases from J, the gap between germline ends came to 23 bases. CDR3 sequence reads: CASRGVARGPRDTEAFF. The CDR3 DNA reads TGTGCCAGTAGGGGGGTGGCGCGGGGACCAAGGGACACTGAAGCTTTCTTT.

A single count supports this clonotype. The chain joins TRBV10-3 to TRBJ2-7, with 11 positions matching TRBD1. The CDR3 has 9 residues. Looked up from germline, CDR1 is ENHRY and CDR2 is SYGVKD. The CDR3 sequence is CAIRGTGGV. In DNA, the CDR3 is TGTGCCATCAGGGGGACAGGGGGAGTA.

There are a few counts of this clonotype. This chain joins TRBV19 and TRBJ1-4, with D maybe TRBD1 (6 bases). The CDR3 has 17 amino acids. The germline V and J ends were trimmed by 5 bases and 5 bases, with 21 bases remaining between them. The germline V gene encodes CDR1 LNHDA and CDR2 SQIVND (reference sequence). CDR3 bases: TGTGCCAGTAGTGACTTCGGGGGGGCAACGGGCAATGAAAAACTGTTTTTT. Translation gives CASSDFGGATGNEKLFF. The full variable domain, completed using reference TRBV19 and TRBJ1-4, is DGGITQSPKYLFRKEGQNVTLSCEQNLNHDAMYWYRQDPGQGLRLIYYSQIVNDFQKGDIAEGYSVSREKKESFPLTVTSAQKNPTAFYLCASSDFGGATGNEKLFFGSGTQLSVL.

Concerning this clonotype: One junction end disagrees with the germline gene, perhaps due to a read error. The rearrangement links TRBV28 to TRBJ1-2; D is uncertain. CDR1 and CDR2 (germline): MDHEN, SYDVKM. The CDR3 runs 13 residues. Here the CDR3 DNA reads TGTGCCAGCAGTCTACAGTGGATCTATGGCTACGCCTTC. This sequence encodes CASSLQWIYGYAF.

The table lists this clonotype with a count of one. The chain employs TRBV7-2 and TRBJ2-2, with D perhaps matching TRBD2 (6 bases). The CDR3 totals 14 residues. Germline V lookup: CDR1 SGHTA, CDR2 FQGNSA. Trimming removed 5 bases from V and 5 bases from J, with 12 bases in between. The CDR3 nucleotides are TGTGCCAGCAGCCCCTGGGGGGTAACCGGGGAGCTGTTTTTT. It encodes CASSPWGVTGELFF.

The rearrangement uses TRBV12-5 and TRBJ2-2; maybe TRBD2 (6 bases). The V end lost 6 bases, the J end lost 5 bases, and 13 bases lay between the germline ends. Germline-derived CDR1 and CDR2 are LGHNT and FRNRAP. The CDR3 extends over 14 amino acids. CDR3 sequence (DNA): TGTGCTAGTGGAATGGGGGGTTTTACCGGGGAGCTGTTTTTT. Its protein product is CASGMGGFTGELFF.

CDR3 sequence (DNA): TGCAGTGCTGCTAAGACTAGCGGGAGGGAGCAGTTCTTC. This codes for CSAAKTSGREQFF. This chain uses TRBV20-1 with TRBJ2-1; TRBD2 matches at 13 bases. The CDR3 consists of 13 residues. Germline CDR1 is DFQATT and CDR2 is SNEGSKA (reference sequence). V trimming: 5 bases; J trimming: 10 bases; junction bases outside the gene matches: 5.

This clonotype was found many times. The J gene is TRBJ2-2, the V gene TRBV12-3 or TRBV12-4; 13 positions agree with TRBD2. The length of the CDR3 is 16 residues. The J segment lost 7 bases and the V segment lost 7 bases, leaving 9 bases of the junction unmatched. DNA of the CDR3: TGTGCCAGCACATCGACTAGCGGGGGGCGGGGCGGGGAGCTGTTTTTT. Protein: CASTSTSGGRGGELFF.

This clonotype was seen many times. This rearrangement joins TRBV3-1 to TRBJ2-3, with 7 bases identical to TRBD2. The V gene's germline CDR1 is LGHDT and CDR2 YNNKEL (reference sequence). This CDR3 contains 14 residues. The V gene end was trimmed by 0 bases and the J gene end by 8 bases; junction bases not matched to a gene: 5. The CDR3 DNA follows: TGTGCCAGCAGCCAAGATGGGGGGGATAGTACGCAGTATTTT. This codes for CASSQDGGDSTQYF.

The table lists this clonotype with a count of one. CDR3 region: CSASGTGGVYEQYF. The CDR3 bases are TGCAGTGCGTCCGGGACAGGGGGGGTGTACGAGCAGTACTTC. The rearrangement joins TRBV20-1 to TRBJ2-7, with 11 bases aligning to TRBD1. With 6 bases clipped from V and 4 bases from J, the junction kept 8 bases outside the gene matches. Germline V gives CDR1 DFQATT, CDR2 SNEGSKA (reference sequence). This CDR3 region has 14 residues.

The J gene is TRBJ2-3, the V gene TRBV7-2; possible D gene TRBD1, 6 bases. The V gene's germline CDR1 is SGHTA and CDR2 FQGNSA. V was trimmed by 8 bases and J by 2 bases, leaving 14 bases between them. The CDR3 runs to 14 residues. CDR3 in amino acids: CASRQARSTDTQYF. DNA of the CDR3: TGTGCCAGCCGACAGGCCAGATCCACAGATACGCAGTATTTT.

V is TRBV2 and J is TRBJ2-1; 9 bases are a match to TRBD2. CDR1 is SNHLY and CDR2 is FYNNEI in the germline V gene. There are 13 residues in the CDR3. Unmatched junction bases numbered 4, after V lost 4 bases and J lost 9 bases. The CDR3 nucleotides are TGTGCCAGCAGTGTACAGCGGGGGGTTGAGCAGTTCTTC. It specifies CASSVQRGVEQFF.

This clonotype was recorded at least ten times. V is TRBV11-2 and J is TRBJ2-1; tentatively, D is TRBD2 (6 bases). There are 16 residues in the CDR3. Trimming took 2 bases from V and 5 from J, leaving 16 bases between them. Germline V gene sequence: CDR1 SGHAT, CDR2 FQNNGV. The CDR3, as DNA: TGTGCCAGCAGCTTAACTCTGTCCCCGGGAGACAATGAGCAGTTCTTC. Translating it yields CASSLTLSPGDNEQFF.

V usage is TRBV12-5 and J usage is TRBJ2-5; 9 nucleotides agree with TRBD2. This CDR3 is 16 amino acids long. The trim removed 0 bases at V and 11 bases at J, leaving 13 bases unmatched. The germline V gene has CDR1 LGHNT and CDR2 FRNRAP. The CDR3 here is CASGLVAGGFYNEQYF. DNA for the CDR3: TGTGCTAGTGGTTTGGTAGCGGGGGGTTTCTACAATGAGCAGTACTTC.

On this clonotype itself: A much larger clone lies a single base off, so this may be a read error. CDR3 sequence: CSVNGQGVTYGQYF. CDR3 in DNA: TGCAGCGTTAACGGACAGGGGGTAACCTACGGGCAGTACTTC. The genes are TRBV29-1 and TRBJ2-7; 10 bases line up with TRBD1. Per germline, CDR1 SQVTM and CDR2 ANQGSEA. The CDR3 is 14 residues long.

The chain combines TRBV15 with TRBJ1-4; TRBD1 aligns across 7 bases. CDR3 length equals 14 residues. The J segment lost 8 bases and the V segment lost 6 bases, leaving 9 bases of the junction unmatched. Germline values: CDR1 LNHNV, CDR2 YYDKDF (reference sequence). The CDR3, as DNA: TGTGCCACCAGAGGGGGCCAAGTAGGCGAAAAACTGTTTTTT. It encodes CATRGGQVGEKLFF.

This clonotype was observed many times. This chain joins TRBV10-2 and TRBJ1-3, with 8 bases fitting TRBD1. V was pared by 4 bases and J by 3 bases, with 14 bases of the junction left unmatched. The germline gives CDR1 WSHSY, CDR2 SAAADI. The CDR3 contains 18 residues. This chain's CDR3 is CASSGPWTGKSYGNTIYF. The CDR3 DNA reads as TGCGCCAGCAGTGGGCCCTGGACAGGGAAGTCTTATGGAAACACCATATATTTT.

The chain carries TRBV20-1 and TRBJ1-5; D is perhaps TRBD1 (5 bases). Trimming removed 3 bases at V and 7 bases at J, with 10 bases between. Per the germline V gene, CDR1 is DFQATT and CDR2 is SNEGSKA (reference sequence). The CDR3 extends over 12 amino acids. The CDR3 here is CSARRGGQPQHF. The CDR3 DNA is TGCAGTGCTAGGCGGGGGGGACAGCCCCAGCATTTT.

This CDR3 reads CASSLGTASYEQYF. CDR3 DNA: TGCGCCAGCAGCTTGGGGACAGCCTCCTACGAGCAGTACTTC. J is TRBJ2-7 and V is TRBV5-1; a weak D match, TRBD1 (6 bases). Trimming took off 0 bases at V and 0 bases at J, with 7 bases between the two ends. Looked up from germline, CDR1 is SGHRS and CDR2 is YFSETQ. The CDR3 extends over 14 amino acids.

The CDR3 region is CSASRGEDRGPQHF. CDR3 nucleotides: TGCAGTGCTAGCCGGGGGGAGGACCGCGGGCCCCAGCATTTT. The chain has TRBV20-1 and TRBJ1-5; a possible D gene is TRBD1 (5 bases). Germline loops: CDR1 DFQATT, CDR2 SNEGSKA (reference sequence). Trimming removed 3 bases at V and 9 bases at J, with 18 bases between. The CDR3 spans 14 residues.

This clonotype occurred a few times. The J gene is TRBJ2-2, the V gene TRBV12-3 or TRBV12-4; no reliable D call. Trimming pared 6 bases from V and 5 bases from J, leaving 10 bases between. The CDR3 runs 13 residues. The CDR3 bases are TGTGCCAGCAGGTGGGGTTCGACCGGGGAGCTGTTTTTT. Translation gives CASRWGSTGELFF.

CDR3 protein: CASSYSGDGANEQFF. The DNA of the CDR3 is TGTGCCAGCAGTTACTCAGGGGATGGTGCCAATGAGCAGTTCTTC. The chain has TRBV6-5 and TRBJ2-1; weak D call: TRBD1 (5 bases). The CDR3 is made up of 15 amino acids. Per the germline V gene, CDR1 is MNHEY and CDR2 is SVGAGI. Trimming shortened V by 0 bases and J by 6 bases, and 12 bases separated the two germline ends.

This clonotype was counted at least ten times. V gene TRBV7-2 combines with J gene TRBJ1-5, with D maybe TRBD1 (5 bases). Germline CDR1 reads SGHTA; CDR2 reads FQGNSA. This CDR3 is 13 amino acids long. V lost 4 bases, J lost 5 bases, and 9 bases lay in between. CDR3 loop: CASSSRVYQPQHF. Here the CDR3 DNA reads TGTGCCAGCAGCTCCAGGGTTTATCAGCCCCAGCATTTT.

The chain uses TRBV29-1 and TRBJ1-1; 8 nucleotides line up with TRBD1. V was pared by 8 bases and J by 2 bases, with 7 bases of the junction left unmatched. The CDR3 sequence is 13 residues long. Germline-derived CDR1 and CDR2 are SQVTM and ANQGSEA. CDR3 nucleotides: TGCAGCAGTTCCAGGGGGCACAACACTGAAGCTTTCTTT. This translates into CSSSRGHNTEAFF.

This clonotype was counted once. The CDR3 region is CASSVISGYTDTQYF. DNA of the CDR3: TGTGCCAGCAGCGTGATAAGCGGGTACACAGATACGCAGTATTTT. The rearrangement uses TRBV9 and TRBJ2-3; tentative D call: TRBD2 (6 bases). The V gene lost 2 bases and the J gene lost 2 bases, with 12 bases spanning the gap. Germline V CDR1 and CDR2: SGDLS, YYNGEE. The CDR3 loop spans 15 amino acids. Full variable domain (missing parts from reference TRBV9 and TRBJ2-3): DSGVTQTPKHLITATGQRVTLRCSPRSGDLSVYWYQQSLDQGLQFLIQYYNGEERAKGNILERFSAQQFPDLHSELNLSSLELGDSALYFCASSVISGYTDTQYFGPGTRLTVL.